This entry lists 6 T cell receptor beta chains sequenced from one sample in a study of blood T cell repertoires in COVID-19. Profiling relied on immunoSEQ multiplex PCR, and the TCRdb table lists in-frame clones only, not all of them. There are 300,000 to 350,000 clones in the sample; about 90% occur only once, and approximately 0.93% lies in the top ten. The sequenced sample consisted of PBMCs or T cells enriched from blood (not recorded which). Receptors originate from a woman between 25 and 40 years old who had been exposed to COVID-19.

This rearrangement joins TRBV7-8 to TRBJ2-7; 9 bases match TRBD2. The CDR3 loop spans 15 amino acids. CDR1 is SGHVS and CDR2 is FQNEAQ in the germline V gene. The J segment lost 6 bases and the V segment lost 1 base, leaving 7 bases of the junction unmatched. CDR3 sequence reads: CASSLGGLASTEQYF. The CDR3 DNA reads as TGTGCCAGCAGCTTAGGGGGACTAGCATCGACCGAGCAGTACTTC.

The chain has TRBV20-1 and TRBJ2-1; no firm D call. In germline, CDR1 is DFQATT, CDR2 SNEGSKA (reference sequence). CDR3 length: 14 amino acids. Trimming cost V 3 bases and J 4 bases, with 13 bases left between them. CDR3 region: CSASRLENYNEQFF. The CDR3 DNA reads as TGCAGTGCTAGTCGGCTAGAAAATTACAATGAGCAGTTCTTC.

The chain joins TRBV18 to TRBJ1-2; D remains ambiguous. The CDR3 extends over 16 amino acids. The ends were cut back, 3 bases at V and 7 bases at J, with 21 bases in the middle. CDR1 and CDR2 from the germline V gene are KGHSH and LQKENI. This CDR3 is CASSPPSAGQFSGYTF. CDR3 bases: TGTGCCAGCTCACCGCCGTCTGCGGGTCAGTTTAGTGGCTACACCTTC.

The rearrangement links TRBV19 to TRBJ2-3, with 7 bases fitting TRBD2. Per the germline V gene, CDR1 is LNHDA and CDR2 is SQIVND (reference sequence). V lost 6 bases to trimming and J lost 5 bases; unmatched junction nucleotides: 8. The CDR3 spans 14 residues. The DNA for the CDR3 is TGTGCCAGTAGGGGCGGGGGAGTTATAGATACGCAGTATTTT. Protein: CASRGGGVIDTQYF.

The chain joins TRBV19 to TRBJ2-1; the match to TRBD2 covers 14 bases. V was pared by 3 bases and J by 0 bases, with 4 bases of the junction left unmatched. The germline gives CDR1 LNHDA, CDR2 SQIVND (reference sequence). This CDR3 spans 18 amino acids. The CDR3 DNA is TGTGCCAGTAGTATCATCGGGACTAGCGGGAGCTCCTACAATGAGCAGTTCTTC. It yields the protein CASSIIGTSGSSYNEQFF. The complete variable domain, with remaining parts taken from reference TRBV19 and TRBJ2-1, reads DGGITQSPKYLFRKEGQNVTLSCEQNLNHDAMYWYRQDPGQGLRLIYYSQIVNDFQKGDIAEGYSVSREKKESFPLTVTSAQKNPTAFYLCASSIIGTSGSSYNEQFFGPGTRLTVL.

This clone was counted once. The CDR3 nucleotides read TGTGCCAGCAGCCAAGGCGGGAGTCTTTCCTACGAGCAGTACTTC. It codes for CASSQGGSLSYEQYF. The V call is TRBV3-1 (or the pseudogene TRBV3-2), the J call TRBJ2-7, with 7 bases matching TRBD2. Germline CDR1 LGHDT, CDR2 YNNKEL (reference sequence). V was clipped by 1 base and J by 1 base; unmatched bases: 4. This CDR3 region has 15 residues.